This T cell receptor beta chain was sequenced in a study of T-cell reconstitution after alpha-beta-depleted transplantation in children. This CDR3 has 11 residues. V was pared by 5 bases and J by 6 bases, with 6 bases between. Germline V gene lookup returns CDR1 PRHDT and CDR2 FYEKMQ (reference sequence). For TCRbeta, the library was prepared with unique molecular identifiers. One entry per CDR3 protein results from TCRdb running MiXCR on the PCR reads. The repertoire holds about 690,000 distinct CDR3 sequences, over 15% seen once, with 1.1% in the top ten. This clonotype turned up a few times. The V gene is TRBV13, the J gene TRBJ2-3; D not resolved. The sample in question was PBMCs from the stem cell graft donor, obtained from the stem cell graft. The sequence came from a human donor who donated a stem cell graft to a child with acute myeloid leukemia. The CDR3 sequence is CASSQEDTQYF. The CDR3, as DNA: TGTGCCAGCAGCCAAGAGGATACGCAGTATTTT.